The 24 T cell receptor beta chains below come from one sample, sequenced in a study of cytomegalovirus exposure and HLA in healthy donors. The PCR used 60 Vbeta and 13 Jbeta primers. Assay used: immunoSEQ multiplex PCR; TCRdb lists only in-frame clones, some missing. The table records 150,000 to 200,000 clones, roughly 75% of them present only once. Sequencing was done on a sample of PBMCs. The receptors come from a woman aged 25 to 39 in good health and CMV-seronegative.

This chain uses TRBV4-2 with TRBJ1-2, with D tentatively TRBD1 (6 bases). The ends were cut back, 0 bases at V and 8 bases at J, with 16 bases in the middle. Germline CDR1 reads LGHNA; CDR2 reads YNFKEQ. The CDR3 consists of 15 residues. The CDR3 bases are TGTGCCAGCAGCCAAGATGCGGGCAGGGGTCCCGGCTACACCTTC. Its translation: CASSQDAGRGPGYTF.

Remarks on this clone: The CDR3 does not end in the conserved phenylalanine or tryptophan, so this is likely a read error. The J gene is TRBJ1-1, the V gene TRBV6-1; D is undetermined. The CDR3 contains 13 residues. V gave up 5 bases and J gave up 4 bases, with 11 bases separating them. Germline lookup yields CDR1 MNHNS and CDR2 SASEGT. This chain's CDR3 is CASSMNGVTEAFV. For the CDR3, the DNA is TGTGCCAGCAGTATGAACGGGGTCACTGAAGCTTTCGTT.

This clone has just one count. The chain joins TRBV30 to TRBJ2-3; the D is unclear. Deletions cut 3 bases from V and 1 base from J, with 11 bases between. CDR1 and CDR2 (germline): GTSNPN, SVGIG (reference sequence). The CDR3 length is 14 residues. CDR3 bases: TGTGCCTGGAGCAAGCCCTTTCGCACAGATACGCAGTATTTT. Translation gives CAWSKPFRTDTQYF.

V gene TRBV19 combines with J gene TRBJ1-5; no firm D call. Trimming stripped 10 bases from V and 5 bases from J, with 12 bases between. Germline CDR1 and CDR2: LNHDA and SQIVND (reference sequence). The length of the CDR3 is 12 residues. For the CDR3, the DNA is TGTGCCAATAAAGCCACGGATCAGCCCCAGCATTTT. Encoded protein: CANKATDQPQHF.

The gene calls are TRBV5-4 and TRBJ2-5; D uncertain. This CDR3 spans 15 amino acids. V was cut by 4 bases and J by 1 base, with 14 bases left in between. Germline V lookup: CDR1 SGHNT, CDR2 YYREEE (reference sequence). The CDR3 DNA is TGTGCCAGCAGCCGCTCAGGATGGCCCCAAGAGACCCAGTACTTC. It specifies CASSRSGWPQETQYF.

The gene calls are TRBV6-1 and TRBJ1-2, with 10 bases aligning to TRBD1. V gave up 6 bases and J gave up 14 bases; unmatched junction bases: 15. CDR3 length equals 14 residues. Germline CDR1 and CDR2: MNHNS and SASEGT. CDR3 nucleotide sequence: TGTGCCAGCAGAAGGGACAGGGGCCTCCAACTATCTACCTTC. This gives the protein CASRRDRGLQLSTF.

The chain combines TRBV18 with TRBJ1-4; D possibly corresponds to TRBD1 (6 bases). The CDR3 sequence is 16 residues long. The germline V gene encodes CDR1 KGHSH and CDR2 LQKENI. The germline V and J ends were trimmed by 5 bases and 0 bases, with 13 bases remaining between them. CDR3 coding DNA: TGTGCCAGCTCAGCCGGACAGACAACAACTAATGAAAAACTGTTTTTT. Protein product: CASSAGQTTTNEKLFF.

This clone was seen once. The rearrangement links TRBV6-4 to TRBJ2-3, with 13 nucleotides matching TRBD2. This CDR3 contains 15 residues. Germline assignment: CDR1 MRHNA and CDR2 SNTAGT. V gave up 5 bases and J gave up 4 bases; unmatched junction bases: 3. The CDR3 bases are TGTGCCAGCAGTCCACTAGCGGGGGGGGCAGATACGCAGTATTTT. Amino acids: CASSPLAGGADTQYF.

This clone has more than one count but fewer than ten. CDR3 region: CASSSWSSAFF. DNA of the CDR3: TGTGCCAGCAGCTCCTGGAGTTCAGCTTTCTTT. The V gene is TRBV7-2, the J gene TRBJ1-1; D is undetermined. V was shortened by 4 bases and J by 10 bases, with 10 bases between the two germline ends. The length of the CDR3 is 11 residues. Germline V CDR1 and CDR2: SGHTA, FQGNSA.

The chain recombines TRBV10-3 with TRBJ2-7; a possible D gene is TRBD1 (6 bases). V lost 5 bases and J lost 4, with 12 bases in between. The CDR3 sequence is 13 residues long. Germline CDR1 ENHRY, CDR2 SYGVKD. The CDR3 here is CAISLDSTYEQYF. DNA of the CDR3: TGTGCCATCAGTTTGGACAGCACTTACGAGCAGTACTTC.

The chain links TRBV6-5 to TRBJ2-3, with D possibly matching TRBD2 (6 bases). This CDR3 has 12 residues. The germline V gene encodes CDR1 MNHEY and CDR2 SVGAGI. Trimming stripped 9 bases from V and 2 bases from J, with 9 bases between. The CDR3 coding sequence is TGTGCCAGTGGGACTTACACAGATACGCAGTATTTT. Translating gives CASGTYTDTQYF.

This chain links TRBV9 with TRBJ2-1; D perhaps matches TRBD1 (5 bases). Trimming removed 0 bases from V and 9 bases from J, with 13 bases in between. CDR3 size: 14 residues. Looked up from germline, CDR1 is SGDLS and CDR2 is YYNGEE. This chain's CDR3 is CASSVVPRVAEQFF. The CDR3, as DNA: TGTGCCAGCAGCGTAGTTCCCAGGGTGGCTGAGCAGTTCTTC.

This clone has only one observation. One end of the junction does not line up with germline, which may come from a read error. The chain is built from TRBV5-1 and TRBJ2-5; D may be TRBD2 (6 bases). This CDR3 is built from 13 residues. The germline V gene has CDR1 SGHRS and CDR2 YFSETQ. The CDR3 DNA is TGCGCCAGCAGCTTGGTGGAGGGAGCTTCCCTAAACTTC. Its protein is CASSLVEGASLNF. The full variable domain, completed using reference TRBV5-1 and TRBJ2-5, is KAGVTQTPRYLIKTRGQQVTLSCSPISGHRSVSWYQQTPGQGLQFLFEYFSETQRNKGNFPGRFSGRQFSNSRSEMNVSTLELGDSALYLCASSLVEGASLNFGPGTRLLVL.

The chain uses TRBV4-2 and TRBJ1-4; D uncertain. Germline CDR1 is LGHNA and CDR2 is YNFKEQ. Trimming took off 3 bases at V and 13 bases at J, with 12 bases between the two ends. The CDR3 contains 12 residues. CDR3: CASSHDEEGLFF. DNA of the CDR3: TGTGCCAGCAGCCATGACGAGGAAGGACTGTTTTTT.

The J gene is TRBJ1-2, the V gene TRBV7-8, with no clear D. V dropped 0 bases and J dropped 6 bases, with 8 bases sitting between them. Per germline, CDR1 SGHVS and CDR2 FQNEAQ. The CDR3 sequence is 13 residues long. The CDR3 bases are TGTGCCAGCAGCTTAGCGATCGGGGATGGCTACACCTTC. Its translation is CASSLAIGDGYTF. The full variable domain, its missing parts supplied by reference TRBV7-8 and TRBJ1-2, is GAGVSQSPRYKVAKRGQDVALRCDPISGHVSLFWYQQALGQGPEFLTYFQNEAQLDKSGLPSDRFFAERPEGSVSTLKIQRTQQEDSAVYLCASSLAIGDGYTFGSGTRLTVV.

CDR3 sequence: CAITPLAGSYEQYF. CDR3 coding DNA: TGTGCCATCACCCCTCTAGCGGGGTCCTACGAGCAGTACTTC. This chain links TRBV10-3 with TRBJ2-7; 9 bases are a match to TRBD2. The CDR3 is 14 amino acids. The J segment lost 1 base and the V segment lost 7 bases, leaving 5 bases of the junction unmatched. CDR1 is ENHRY, CDR2 SYGVKD, per germline.

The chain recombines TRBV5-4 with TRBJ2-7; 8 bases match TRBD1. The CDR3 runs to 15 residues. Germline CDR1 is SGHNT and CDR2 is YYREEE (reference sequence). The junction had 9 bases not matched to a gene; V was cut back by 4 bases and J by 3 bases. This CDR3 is CASSPPGQDDYEQYF. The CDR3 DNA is TGTGCCAGCAGCCCCCCGGGACAGGATGACTACGAGCAGTACTTC.

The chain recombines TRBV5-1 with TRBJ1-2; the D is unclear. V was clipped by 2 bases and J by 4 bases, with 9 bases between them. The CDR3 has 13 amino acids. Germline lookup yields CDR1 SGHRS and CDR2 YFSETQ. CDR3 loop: CASSFGEAYGYTF. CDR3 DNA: TGCGCCAGCAGCTTTGGGGAGGCCTATGGCTACACCTTC.

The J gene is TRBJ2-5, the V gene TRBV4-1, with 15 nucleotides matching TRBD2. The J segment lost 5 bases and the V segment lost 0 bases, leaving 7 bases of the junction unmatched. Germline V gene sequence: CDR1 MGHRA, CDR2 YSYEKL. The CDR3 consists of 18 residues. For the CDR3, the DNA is TGCGCCAGCAGCCAAGAGTGGACTAGCGGGGGGGCCAAGGAGACCCAGTACTTC. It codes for CASSQEWTSGGAKETQYF.

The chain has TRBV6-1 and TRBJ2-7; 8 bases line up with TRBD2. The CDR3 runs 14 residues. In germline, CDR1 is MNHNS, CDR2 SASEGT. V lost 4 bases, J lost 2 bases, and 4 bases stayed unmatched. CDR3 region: CASSGRGATYEQYF. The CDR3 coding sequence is TGTGCCAGCAGTGGGCGGGGGGCGACCTACGAGCAGTACTTC.

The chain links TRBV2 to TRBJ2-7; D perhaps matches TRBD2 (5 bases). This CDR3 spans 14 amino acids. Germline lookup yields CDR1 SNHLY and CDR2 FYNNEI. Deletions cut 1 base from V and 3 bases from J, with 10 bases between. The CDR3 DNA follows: TGTGCCAGCAGTGAAGGGACTGATTTCTACGAGCAGTACTTC. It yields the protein CASSEGTDFYEQYF.

CDR3 coding DNA: TGTGCCAGCAGTCTCGCGGGGGGTGGCCTCACAGATACGCAGTATTTT. This translates into CASSLAGGGLTDTQYF. V and J are TRBV25-1 and TRBJ2-3, with 8 bases identical to TRBD2. Trimming cost V 5 bases and J 2 bases; bases outside gene matches: 9. There are 16 residues in the CDR3. Germline V gene sequence: CDR1 MGHDK, CDR2 SYGVNS.

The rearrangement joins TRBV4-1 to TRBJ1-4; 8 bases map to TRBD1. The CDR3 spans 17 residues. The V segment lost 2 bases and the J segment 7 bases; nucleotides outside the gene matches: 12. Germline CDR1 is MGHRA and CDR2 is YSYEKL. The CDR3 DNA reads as TGCGCCAGCAGCCAACCCTTGGGCAGGGGGCGTCTTGAAAAACTGTTTTTT. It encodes CASSQPLGRGRLEKLFF.

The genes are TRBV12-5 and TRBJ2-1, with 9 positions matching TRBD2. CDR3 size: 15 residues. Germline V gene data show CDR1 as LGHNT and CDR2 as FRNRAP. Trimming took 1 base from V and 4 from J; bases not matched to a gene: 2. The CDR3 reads CASGLGTSEYNEQFF. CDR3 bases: TGTGCTAGTGGTTTGGGGACTAGCGAGTACAATGAGCAGTTCTTC. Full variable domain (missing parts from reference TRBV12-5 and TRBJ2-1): DARVTQTPRHKVTEMGQEVTMRCQPILGHNTVFWYRQTMMQGLELLAYFRNRAPLDDSGMPKDRFSAEMPDATLATLKIQPSEPRDSAVYFCASGLGTSEYNEQFFGPGTRLTVL.